This T cell receptor (beta chain) came from a study of T-cell reconstitution after alpha-beta-depleted transplantation in children listed by TCRdb under 2016. Background for the entire study: Using TCR repertoire profiling, the study followed T-cell immune reconstitution in a quantitative way in children after TCRalphabeta/CD19-depleted allogeneic hematopoietic cell transplantation.

The full study reports these points: The apparently early alphabetaT-cell count recovery about two months after transplant was reportedly dependent on only several hundred rapidly expanded clones derived from non-depleted graft cells. Over the following months the frequencies of hyperexpanded clones went down, and after one year T-cell counts and TCRbeta diversity were mostly credited to newly produced T cells. In some patients, the high TCRbeta diversity seen at day 60 was put down to recipient T cells and intrathymic progenitors that had survived conditioning.

Library preparation was by PCR. These reads were obtained on an Illumina HiSeq 2500. Molecular barcoding was employed in the preparation of TCR libraries, with unique molecular identifiers being used to normalize TCRbeta repertoire quantification. The public reads were reprocessed in TCRdb via fastp at Q25 and MiXCR, keeping in-frame beta chains. Rows are unified per CDR3 protein, each entry keeping the most common DNA and genes. This sample holds some 150,000 distinct CDR3 sequences; 8% to 10% were observed only once. The biggest ten clones account for approximately 18% of the sample. The treatment or condition tag for this specimen amounts to: allogeneic hematopoietic cell transplantation with graft depleted of TCRalphabeta T cells and CD19 B cells. Transplant recipients were children who received TCRalphabeta/CD19-depleted allogeneic hematopoietic cell grafts. This clonotype was observed a handful of times. Its cognate antigen has yet to be identified. There are no base qualities to consult, and no much larger clone falls within one base.

The junction shows trimming of 0 bases on V and 6 bases on J, and the gene matches do not reach 6 bases of it. The germline V gene (reference sequence) gives CDR1 as LNHNV and CDR2 as YYDKDF. The CDR3 spans 17 residues, from the cysteine through the phenylalanine. Only the CDR3 portion is preserved as DNA: 51 bases, with reading frame beginning at the first base. The TCR originated in a female patient aged 2-15 years who had a stem cell transplant for congenital amegakaryocytic thrombocytopenia, so the T cells may come from the graft donor. The chain employs TRBV15 and TRBJ2-1, with 12 bases in between that match TRBD2. The source material was PBMCs, mostly from graft donor cells, sampled 180 days after TCRalphabeta/CD19-depleted stem cell transplant. The nucleotide sequence reads as follows: TGTGCCACCAGCAGAGATGTGGGGGGACTAGCGGGCAATGAGCAGTTCTTC. It is translated as CATSRDVGGLAGNEQFF.